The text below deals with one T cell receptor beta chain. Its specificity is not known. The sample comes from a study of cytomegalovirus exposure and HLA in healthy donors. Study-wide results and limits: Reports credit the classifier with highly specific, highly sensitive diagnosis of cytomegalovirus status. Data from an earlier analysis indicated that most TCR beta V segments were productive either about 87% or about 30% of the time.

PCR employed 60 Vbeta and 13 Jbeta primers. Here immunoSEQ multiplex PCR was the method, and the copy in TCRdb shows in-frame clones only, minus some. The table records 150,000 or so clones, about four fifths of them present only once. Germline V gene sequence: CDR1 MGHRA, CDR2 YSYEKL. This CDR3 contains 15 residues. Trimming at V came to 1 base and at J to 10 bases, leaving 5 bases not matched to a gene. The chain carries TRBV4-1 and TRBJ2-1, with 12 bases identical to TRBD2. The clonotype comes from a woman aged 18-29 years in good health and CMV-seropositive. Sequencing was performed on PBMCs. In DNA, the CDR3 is TGCGCCAGCAGCCAAGCCCCGACTAGCGGGGGAGAGCAGTTCTTC. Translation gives CASSQAPTSGGEQFF.